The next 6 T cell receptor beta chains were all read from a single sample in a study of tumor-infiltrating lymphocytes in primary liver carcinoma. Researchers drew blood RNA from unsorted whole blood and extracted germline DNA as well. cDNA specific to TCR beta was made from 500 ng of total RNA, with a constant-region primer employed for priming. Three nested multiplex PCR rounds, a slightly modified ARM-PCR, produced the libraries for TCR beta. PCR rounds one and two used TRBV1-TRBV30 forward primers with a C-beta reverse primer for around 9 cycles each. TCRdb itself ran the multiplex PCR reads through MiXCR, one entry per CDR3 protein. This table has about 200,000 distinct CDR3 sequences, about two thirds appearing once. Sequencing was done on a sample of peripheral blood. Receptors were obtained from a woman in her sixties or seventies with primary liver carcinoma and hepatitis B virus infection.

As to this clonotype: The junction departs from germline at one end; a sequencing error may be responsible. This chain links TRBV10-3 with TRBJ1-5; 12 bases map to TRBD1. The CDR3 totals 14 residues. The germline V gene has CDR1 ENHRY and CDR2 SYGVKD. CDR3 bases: TGTGCCATCAGAGGGACAGGGGGCGGTCAGCCCCGGCATTTT. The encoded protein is CAIRGTGGGQPRHF.

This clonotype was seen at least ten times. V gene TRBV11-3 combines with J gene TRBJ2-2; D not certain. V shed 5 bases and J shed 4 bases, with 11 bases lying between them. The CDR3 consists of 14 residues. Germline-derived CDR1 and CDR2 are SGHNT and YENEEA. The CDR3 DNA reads TGTGCCAGCAGCCCCAGGCCCTTCACCGGGGAGCTGTTTTTT. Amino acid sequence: CASSPRPFTGELFF.

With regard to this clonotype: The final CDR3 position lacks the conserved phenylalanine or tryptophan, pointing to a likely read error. CDR3 region: CASNQGQRGPFNNEQFL. The CDR3 bases are TGCGCCAGCAACCAAGGTCAGCGGGGCCCCTTCAACAATGAGCAGTTCTTG. The J gene is TRBJ2-1, the V gene TRBV4-1, with TRBD2 matching over 7 bases. From germline, CDR1 is MGHRA and CDR2 YSYEKL. The CDR3 consists of 17 residues.

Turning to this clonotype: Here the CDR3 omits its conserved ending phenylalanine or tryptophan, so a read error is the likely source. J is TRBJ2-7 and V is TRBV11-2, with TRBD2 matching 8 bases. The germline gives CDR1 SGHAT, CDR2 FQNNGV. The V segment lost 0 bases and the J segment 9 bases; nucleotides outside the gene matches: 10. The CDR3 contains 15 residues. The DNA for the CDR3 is TGTGCCAGCAGCTTAGATAGGGGACTAGTTCCTGGGCAGTACCTC. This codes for CASSLDRGLVPGQYL.

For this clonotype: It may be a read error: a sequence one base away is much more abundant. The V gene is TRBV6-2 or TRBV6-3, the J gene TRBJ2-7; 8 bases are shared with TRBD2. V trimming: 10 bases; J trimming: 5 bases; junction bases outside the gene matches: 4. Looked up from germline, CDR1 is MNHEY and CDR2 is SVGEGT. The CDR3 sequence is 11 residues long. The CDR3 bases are TGTGCCACCGGGGGGGCGCACGAGCAGTACTTC. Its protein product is CATGGAHEQYF.

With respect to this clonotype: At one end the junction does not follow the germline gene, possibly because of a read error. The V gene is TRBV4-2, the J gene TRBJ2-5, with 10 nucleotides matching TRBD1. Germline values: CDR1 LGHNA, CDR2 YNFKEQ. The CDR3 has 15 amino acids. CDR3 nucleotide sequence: TGTGCCAGCGGCCATGAGACAGGGGGCGAGGAGACCCAGTACTTC. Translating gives CASGHETGGEETQYF.